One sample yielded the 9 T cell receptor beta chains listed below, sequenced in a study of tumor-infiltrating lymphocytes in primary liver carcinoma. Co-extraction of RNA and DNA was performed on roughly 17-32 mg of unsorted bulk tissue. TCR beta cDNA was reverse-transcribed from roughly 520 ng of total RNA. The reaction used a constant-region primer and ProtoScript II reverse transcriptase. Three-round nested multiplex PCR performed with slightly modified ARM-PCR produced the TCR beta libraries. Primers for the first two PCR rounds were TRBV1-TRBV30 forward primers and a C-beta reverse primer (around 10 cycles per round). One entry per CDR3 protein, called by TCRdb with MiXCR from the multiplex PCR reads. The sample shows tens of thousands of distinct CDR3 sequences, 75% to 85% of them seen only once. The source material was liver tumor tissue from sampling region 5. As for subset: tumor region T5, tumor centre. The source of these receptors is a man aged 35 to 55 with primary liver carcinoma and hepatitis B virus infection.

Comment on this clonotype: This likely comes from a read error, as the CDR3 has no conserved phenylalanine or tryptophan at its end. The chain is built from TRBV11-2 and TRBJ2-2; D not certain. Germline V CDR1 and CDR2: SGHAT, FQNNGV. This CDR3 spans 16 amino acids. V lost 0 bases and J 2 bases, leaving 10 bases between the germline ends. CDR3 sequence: CASSLEGVGNTGELFL. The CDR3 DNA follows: TGTGCCAGCAGCTTAGAAGGCGTCGGAAACACCGGGGAGCTGTTTCTT.

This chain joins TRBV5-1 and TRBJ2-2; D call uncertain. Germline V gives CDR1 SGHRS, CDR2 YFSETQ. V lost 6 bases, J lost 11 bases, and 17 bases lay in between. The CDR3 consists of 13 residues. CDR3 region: CASNNICDTELFF. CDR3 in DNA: TGCGCCAGCAACAATATTTGTGACACTGAGCTGTTTTTT.

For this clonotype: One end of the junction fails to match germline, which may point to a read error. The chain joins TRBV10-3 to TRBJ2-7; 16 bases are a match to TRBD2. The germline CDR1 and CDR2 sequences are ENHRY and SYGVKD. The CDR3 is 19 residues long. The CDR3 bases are TGTGCCATCACCAAACGATTGGGACTAGCGGGAGGGTTCTCATACGAGCAGTATTTC. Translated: CAITKRLGLAGGFSYEQYF.

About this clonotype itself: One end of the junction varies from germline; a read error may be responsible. As DNA, the CDR3 is TGCGCCAGTAGCCAAGTACTAGCCTCTACCTACAATAAACAGTTCTTC. Amino acids: CASSQVLASTYNKQFF. The chain employs TRBV4-3 and TRBJ2-1, with D tentatively TRBD2 (6 bases). Looked up from germline, CDR1 is LGHNA and CDR2 is YSLEER. The CDR3 totals 16 residues.

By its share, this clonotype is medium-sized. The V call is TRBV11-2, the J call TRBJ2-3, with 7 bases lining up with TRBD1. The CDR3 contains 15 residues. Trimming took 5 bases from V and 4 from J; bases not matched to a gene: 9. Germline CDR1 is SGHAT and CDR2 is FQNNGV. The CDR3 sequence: CASSVLQGSADTQYF. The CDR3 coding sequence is TGTGCCAGCAGCGTATTACAGGGGAGCGCAGATACGCAGTATTTT.

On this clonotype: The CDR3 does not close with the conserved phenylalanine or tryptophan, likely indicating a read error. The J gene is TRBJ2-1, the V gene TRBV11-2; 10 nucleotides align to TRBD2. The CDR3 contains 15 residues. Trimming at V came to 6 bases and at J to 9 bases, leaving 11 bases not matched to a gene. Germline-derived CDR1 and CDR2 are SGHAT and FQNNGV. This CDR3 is CASSLQREGLGEQFC. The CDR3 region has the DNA TGTGCCAGCAGTCTCCAGCGGGAGGGATTGGGTGAGCAGTTCTGC.

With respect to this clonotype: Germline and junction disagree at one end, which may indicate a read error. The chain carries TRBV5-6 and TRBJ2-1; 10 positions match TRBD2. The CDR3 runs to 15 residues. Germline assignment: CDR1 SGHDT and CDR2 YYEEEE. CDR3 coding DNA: TGTGCCAGCAGCTGGGGGACTAGCGAGTACAATGGGCAGTCCTTC. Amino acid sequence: CASSWGTSEYNGQSF.

DNA of the CDR3: TGTGCCAGCAGCCAATACGGACTAGCGGGAATTAGGTCCTACGAGCAGTACTTC. This codes for CASSQYGLAGIRSYEQYF. This sequence joins TRBV4-2 and TRBJ2-7; 12 bases match TRBD2. After removal of 2 bases from V and 1 base from J, the junction contained 9 bases not matched to a gene. This CDR3 has 18 residues. Germline lookup yields CDR1 LGHNA and CDR2 YNFKEQ.

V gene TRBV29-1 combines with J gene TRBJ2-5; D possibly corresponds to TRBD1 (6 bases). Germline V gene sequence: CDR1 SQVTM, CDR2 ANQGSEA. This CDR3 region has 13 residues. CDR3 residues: CFGLTQGMETQYF. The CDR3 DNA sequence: TGCTTTGGACTCACCCAGGGGATGGAGACCCAGTACTTC.